Below are 18 T cell receptor beta chains sequenced from a single sample in a study of blood T cell repertoires in COVID-19. Profiling relied on immunoSEQ multiplex PCR, and the TCRdb table lists in-frame clones only, not all of them. This repertoire shows some 15,000 clones, about 91% found once; its top ten account for more than 10%. Material: peripheral blood. The source of these receptors is a human donor in a cohort sampled during active COVID-19.

The CDR3 spells CAITPTEPNYGYTF. CDR3 in DNA: TGTGCCATTACTCCGACAGAACCCAACTATGGCTACACCTTC. The J gene is TRBJ1-2, the V gene TRBV10-3; D is possibly TRBD1 (5 bases). The CDR3 length is 14 residues. Germline loops: CDR1 ENHRY, CDR2 SYGVKD. V dropped 9 bases and J dropped 2 bases, with 16 bases sitting between them.

Here the CDR3 reads CASSSGTGISPLHF. The CDR3 DNA reads as TGTGCCAGCAGTTCAGGGACAGGTATTTCACCCCTCCACTTT. The gene calls are TRBV6-5 and TRBJ1-6, with TRBD1 matching over 8 bases. Trimming at V came to 4 bases and at J to 9 bases, leaving 5 bases not matched to a gene. The CDR3 runs 14 residues. CDR1 is MNHEY and CDR2 is SVGAGI in the germline V gene.

The chain is built from TRBV28 and TRBJ1-5; no clear D. Germline CDR1 MDHEN, CDR2 SYDVKM. CDR3 length: 12 residues. V lost 3 bases, J lost 2 bases, and 2 bases lay in between. The CDR3 reads CASSFGNQPQHF. The CDR3 bases are TGTGCCAGCAGTTTCGGCAATCAGCCCCAGCATTTT.

The chain recombines TRBV5-1 with TRBJ1-4, with TRBD1 matching over 7 bases. The CDR3 loop spans 15 amino acids. J lost 5 bases, V lost 3 bases, and 7 bases had no gene match. Germline CDR1 SGHRS, CDR2 YFSETQ. The CDR3 loop reads CASSSDGTANEKLFF. In nucleotides, the CDR3 is TGCGCCAGCAGCTCCGACGGGACAGCGAATGAAAAACTGTTTTTT.

The chain employs TRBV24-1 and TRBJ1-1; no clear D. V was clipped by 3 bases and J by 3 bases, with 16 bases between them. The CDR3 is 16 residues long. Germline-derived CDR1 and CDR2 are KGHDR and SFDVKD. CDR3 protein: CATSDRTGKAYTEAFF. In DNA form, the CDR3 reads TGTGCCACCAGTGATCGTACCGGGAAAGCCTACACTGAAGCTTTCTTT.

CDR3 sequence (DNA): TGTGCCAGTAGTACCGGGATACCCTACGAGCAGTACTTC. This encodes CASSTGIPYEQYF. The chain couples TRBV19 to TRBJ2-7; D is perhaps TRBD2 (5 bases). The germline gives CDR1 LNHDA, CDR2 SQIVND (reference sequence). The V end was cut by 4 bases, the J end by 2 bases, with 9 bases between. The length of the CDR3 is 13 residues.

This sequence joins TRBV11-2 and TRBJ2-3; the match to TRBD2 covers 13 bases. Germline-derived CDR1 and CDR2 are SGHAT and FQNNGV. The CDR3 runs to 16 residues. V lost 4 bases and J lost 4; bases outside the gene matches: 5. DNA of the CDR3: TGTGCCAGCAGCTCGAGGACTAGCGGGGGTCCAGATACGCAGTATTTT. Amino acids: CASSSRTSGGPDTQYF.

This CDR3 reads CATSDSGGPYNEQFF. For the CDR3, the DNA is TGTGCCACCAGTGATAGCGGGGGGCCATACAATGAGCAGTTCTTC. The rearrangement links TRBV24-1 to TRBJ2-1; 9 positions agree with TRBD2. V trimming: 3 bases; J trimming: 4 bases; junction bases outside the gene matches: 3. Germline V gives CDR1 KGHDR, CDR2 SFDVKD. CDR3 size: 15 residues.

The chain combines TRBV21-1 with TRBJ2-1; the table gives TRBD1 as D, unverified against the DNA. TRBV21-1 is annotated as a pseudogene. The CDR3 sequence is 15 residues long. The CDR3 DNA reads TGTGCCAGCAGCAAATTGGACAGGGGCCTACATGAGCAGTTCTTC. This encodes CASSKLDRGLHEQFF.

The V and J genes are TRBV29-1 and TRBJ1-1; weak D call: TRBD1 (6 bases). V lost 4 bases, J lost 0 bases, and 9 bases lay in between. The CDR3 loop spans 13 amino acids. The V gene's germline CDR1 is SQVTM and CDR2 ANQGSEA. CDR3 DNA: TGCAGCGTTGGGGGGGGCATGAACACTGAAGCTTTCTTT. Residues: CSVGGGMNTEAFF.

Comments on this clone: Germline and junction disagree at one end, which may indicate a read error. This chain links TRBV15 with TRBJ2-3; no reliable D call. Germline CDR1 and CDR2: LNHNV and YYDKDF (reference sequence). This CDR3 region has 14 residues. CDR3 bases: TGTGCCACCAGTAGAGATCCGTACACAGATACGCAGTATTTT. Residues: CATSRDPYTDTQYF.

With regard to this clone: An end of the junction does not agree with germline; a read error may underlie this. The chain joins TRBV27 to TRBJ1-6; D is unresolved. The CDR3 covers 12 residues. Germline assignment: CDR1 MNHEY and CDR2 SMNVEV (reference sequence). CDR3 DNA sequence: TGTGCCAGCAGTTTTCCTAATTCACTCCTCCACTTT. It translates to CASSFPNSLLHF.

V and J are TRBV5-1 and TRBJ2-7; TRBD2 matches at 14 bases. The trim removed 5 bases at V and 0 bases at J, leaving 7 bases unmatched. The germline CDR1 and CDR2 sequences are SGHRS and YFSETQ. The length of the CDR3 is 17 residues. The CDR3 nucleotides are TGCGCCAGCAGTTCGGGACTAGCGGGAGCATCCTCCTACGAGCAGTACTTC. Protein sequence: CASSSGLAGASSYEQYF.

As DNA, the CDR3 is TGTGCCAGCAGCTTACTCTGGGGCTCGCAGAACACTGAAGCTTTCTTT. Protein product: CASSLLWGSQNTEAFF. The chain combines TRBV11-2 with TRBJ1-1; a possible D gene is TRBD1 (5 bases). The CDR3 is 16 residues long. V was clipped by 2 bases and J by 1 base, with 14 bases between them. Germline V gene sequence: CDR1 SGHAT, CDR2 FQNNGV.

The rearrangement links TRBV9 to TRBJ1-4; perhaps TRBD1 as D (6 bases). This CDR3 has 15 amino acids. The germline CDR1 and CDR2 sequences are SGDLS and YYNGEE. Trimming took off 0 bases at V and 4 bases at J, with 10 bases between the two ends. The CDR3, as DNA: TGTGCCAGCAGCGTAGGTTTCAGGGGTAATGAAAAACTGTTTTTT. It encodes CASSVGFRGNEKLFF.

This chain's CDR3 is CASSPPLPDYGYTF. Here the CDR3 DNA reads TGTGCCAGCAGTCCCCCTCTGCCAGACTATGGCTACACCTTC. The chain carries TRBV5-6 and TRBJ1-2; no clear D gene. Germline V gene data show CDR1 as SGHDT and CDR2 as YYEEEE. With 5 bases removed from V and 3 bases from J, the gap between germline ends came to 14 bases. The CDR3 spans 14 residues.

This sequence joins TRBV24-1 and TRBJ2-5; possibly TRBD2 for D (6 bases). The CDR3 sequence is 14 residues long. V lost 3 bases to trimming and J lost 5 bases, with 12 bases between them. In germline, CDR1 is KGHDR, CDR2 SFDVKD. The CDR3, as DNA: TGTGCCACCAGTGATGGGGGGAGGTGGGAGACCCAGTACTTC. Residues: CATSDGGRWETQYF.

V is TRBV4-1 and J is TRBJ2-2, with D possibly being TRBD1 (5 bases). Looked up from germline, CDR1 is MGHRA and CDR2 is YSYEKL. The CDR3 covers 16 residues. V was cut by 1 base and J by 2 bases, with 11 bases left in between. CDR3 sequence: CASSQVGLINTGELFF. In DNA, the CDR3 is TGCGCCAGCAGCCAAGTGGGGCTGATCAACACCGGGGAGCTGTTTTTT.